This T cell receptor beta chain was documented in a study of cytotoxic CD8 clonotypes in ibrutinib-treated CLL. CDR1 and CDR2 from the germline V gene are SNHLY and FYNNEI. The junction had 7 bases not matched to a gene; V was cut back by 6 bases and J by 8 bases. The CDR3 consists of 14 residues. Sequenced by immunoSEQ multiplex PCR; TCRdb stores in-frame clones only, minus some. The data show 52,000 or so clones, less than 90% seen once. This chain joins TRBV2 and TRBJ2-2, with 9 bases that match TRBD1. The sample was PBMCs, taken after 24 months of ibrutinib treatment. The TCR sequence derives from a human donor with chronic lymphocytic leukemia. CDR3 DNA sequence: TGTGCCAGCAGCCCAAAACAGGGGGCAGGGGAGCTGTTTTTT. This codes for CASSPKQGAGELFF.